These T cell receptor beta chains were read from a single sample in a study of blood T cells in healthy people across ages. Using its own MiXCR run on the 5' RACE reads, TCRdb lists one record per CDR3 protein. The profile shows hundreds of thousands of distinct CDR3 sequences, 49% of them singletons. Material for sequencing was blood. These receptors all come from a woman aged 60-75 years in good health. Both conserved end residues are part of each CDR3. D genes are given only for firm matches. Clone size is stated in some rows and not others, as once, few, many or a class when expanded.

j_call: TRBJ2-5
clone_size: NA
d_call: NA
v_call: TRBV7-3
cdr3_aa: CASSFGSGEPQYF
cdr3_nt: TGTGCCAGCAGCTTTGGGTCGGGAGAGCCGCAGTACTTC

j_call: TRBJ2-7
clone_size: NA
d_call: TRBD2
v_call: TRBV18
cdr3_aa: CASSISGSAYEQYF
cdr3_nt: TGTGCCAGCTCAATTAGCGGGAGTGCCTACGAGCAGTACTTC

j_call: TRBJ2-7
clone_size: many
d_call: NA
v_call: TRBV29-1
cdr3_aa: CSVGGSGYEQYF
cdr3_nt: TGCAGCGTTGGTGGTAGCGGCTACGAGCAGTACTTC

j_call: TRBJ1-5
clone_size: NA
d_call: NA
v_call: TRBV28
cdr3_aa: CASREWGLDQPQHF
cdr3_nt: TGTGCCAGCAGGGAGTGGGGGCTGGATCAGCCCCAGCATTTT

j_call: TRBJ2-1
clone_size: NA
d_call: TRBD2
v_call: TRBV10-3
cdr3_aa: CAIRSKGASGAVRYNEQFF
cdr3_nt: TGTGCCATCAGATCTAAGGGAGCTAGCGGGGCCGTCAGGTACAATGAGCAGTTCTTC

j_call: TRBJ2-2
clone_size: NA
d_call: NA
v_call: TRBV3-1
cdr3_aa: CASTPRAGELFF
cdr3_nt: TGTGCCAGCACCCCTCGGGCCGGGGAGCTGTTTTTT

j_call: TRBJ1-2
clone_size: few
d_call: NA
v_call: TRBV5-6
cdr3_aa: CASSLRTTRGDGYTF
cdr3_nt: TGTGCCAGCAGCTTAAGGACAACGAGAGGGGATGGCTACACCTTC

j_call: TRBJ2-7
clone_size: NA
d_call: NA
v_call: TRBV5-1
cdr3_aa: CASSALSGASYEQYF
cdr3_nt: TGCGCCAGCAGCGCTTTATCGGGGGCGTCCTACGAGCAGTACTTC

j_call: TRBJ2-6
clone_size: few
d_call: NA
v_call: TRBV6-2/TRBV6-3
cdr3_aa: CATTPFGGSGANVLTF
cdr3_nt: TGTGCCACCACACCTTTTGGGGGCTCTGGGGCCAACGTCCTGACTTTC

j_call: TRBJ2-1
clone_size: NA
d_call: NA
v_call: TRBV28
cdr3_aa: CASSLFGTPVISSYNEQFF
cdr3_nt: TGTGCCAGCAGTTTATTTGGGACTCCGGTCATCAGCTCCTACAATGAGCAGTTCTTC

j_call: TRBJ1-4
clone_size: NA
d_call: TRBD1
v_call: TRBV20-1
cdr3_aa: CLPDRGDEKLFF
cdr3_nt: TGCCTCCCTGACAGGGGGGATGAAAAACTGTTTTTT

j_call: TRBJ2-2
clone_size: NA
d_call: TRBD1
v_call: TRBV18
cdr3_aa: CASSPRDRSTGELFF
cdr3_nt: TGTGCCAGCTCACCGCGGGACAGGAGCACCGGGGAGCTGTTTTTT

j_call: TRBJ2-3
clone_size: NA
d_call: NA
v_call: TRBV20-1
cdr3_aa: CSARDAVGTDTQYF
cdr3_nt: TGCAGTGCTAGAGATGCAGTCGGCACAGATACGCAGTATTTT

j_call: TRBJ2-1
clone_size: NA
d_call: TRBD2
v_call: TRBV29-1
cdr3_aa: CSSNGLAGGIDEQFF
cdr3_nt: TGCAGCTCAAATGGACTAGCGGGAGGTATAGATGAGCAGTTCTTC

j_call: TRBJ1-1
clone_size: NA
d_call: NA
v_call: TRBV27
cdr3_aa: CATRQTPTGVTGNTEAFF
cdr3_nt: TGTGCCACCCGACAAACACCTACCGGGGTGACAGGGAACACTGAAGCTTTCTTT

j_call: TRBJ2-1
clone_size: few
d_call: NA
v_call: TRBV6-5
cdr3_aa: CASSPRSYNEQFF
cdr3_nt: TGTGCCAGCTCACCAAGGTCCTACAATGAGCAGTTCTTC

j_call: TRBJ1-6
clone_size: NA
d_call: TRBD1
v_call: TRBV12-3/TRBV12-4
cdr3_aa: CASSTTGGRSYNSPLHF
cdr3_nt: TGTGCCAGCAGTACTACAGGGGGCAGATCCTATAATTCACCCCTCCACTTT